The rows below give T cell receptor beta chains drawn from one sample of a study of blood T cell repertoires in COVID-19. Profiled with immunoSEQ multiplex PCR; TCRdb holds only in-frame clones, not every one. The repertoire has about 140,000 clones, around 81% of them found once; the top ten carry around 7.8%. The material sequenced was peripheral blood. The receptors derive from a human donor in a cohort sampled during active COVID-19. Each CDR3 is given with its conserved first and last residue. The D gene is left open where the match is weak. Rows give clone size only sometimes, using once, few, many, or a class for an expanded clone.

TRBJ1-2,NA,TRBV10-3,NA,CAITSGGGGYTF,TGTGCCATCACCTCTGGGGGAGGTGGCTACACCTTC
TRBJ1-3,NA,TRBV10-3,NA,CATGQVTSGNTIYF,TGTGCCACCGGTCAAGTAACGTCTGGAAACACCATATATTTT
TRBJ2-3,NA,TRBV20-1,NA,CSALDADTQYF,TGCAGTGCTTTAGATGCGGATACGCAGTATTTT
TRBJ2-3,NA,TRBV14,NA,CASSPRWGGTDTQYF,TGTGCCAGCAGCCCCCGGTGGGGCGGCACAGATACGCAGTATTTT
TRBJ1-3,NA,TRBV11-3,NA,CASSPGGGANSGNTIYF,TGTGCCAGCAGCCCCGGTGGAGGGGCCAACTCTGGAAACACCATATATTTT
TRBJ2-1,NA,TRBV6-2/TRBV6-3,TRBD2,CASSYGTSGGYNEQFF,TGTGCCAGCAGTTACGGGACTAGCGGGGGGTACAATGAGCAGTTCTTC
TRBJ2-1,NA,TRBV12-3/TRBV12-4,NA,CASRNSYNEQFF,TGTGCCAGTCGGAACAGCTACAATGAGCAGTTCTTC
TRBJ1-3,NA,TRBV7-9,NA,CASSPGDASGNTIYF,TGTGCCAGCAGCCCGGGGGATGCCTCTGGAAACACCATATATTTT
TRBJ1-1,NA,TRBV18,NA,CASSSQQGMNTEAFF,TGTGCCAGCTCATCTCAACAGGGCATGAACACTGAAGCTTTCTTT
TRBJ2-2,NA,TRBV6-5,TRBD1,CASSRPGQRTGELFF,TGTGCCAGCAGTCGACCGGGACAGAGAACCGGGGAGCTGTTTTTT
TRBJ2-1,NA,TRBV4-1,NA,CASSQEYTAYNEQFF,TGCGCCAGCAGCCAAGAGTATACAGCTTACAATGAGCAGTTCTTC
TRBJ1-3,NA,TRBV5-1,TRBD1,CASSWDRAFSGNTIYF,TGCGCCAGCAGCTGGGACAGGGCATTCTCTGGAAACACCATATATTTT
TRBJ1-2,once,TRBV12-3/TRBV12-4,NA,CASSDGNYGYTF,TGTGCCAGCAGCGACGGGAACTATGGCTACACCTTC
TRBJ2-3,few,TRBV4-2,TRBD2,CASSQARGGTDTQYF,TGTGCCAGCAGCCAGGCGCGGGGGGGCACAGATACGCAGTATTTT
TRBJ2-1,few,TRBV5-1,TRBD2,CASSTGLAGGNNEQFF,TGCGCCAGCAGCACGGGACTAGCGGGGGGTAACAATGAGCAGTTCTTC
TRBJ2-7,few,TRBV19,NA,CASSPGWPYEQYF,TGTGCCAGTAGTCCAGGGTGGCCCTACGAGCAGTACTTC
TRBJ2-6,NA,TRBV4-1,TRBD2,CASSPSGTSGGLGANVLTF,TGCGCCAGCAGCCCCTCTGGGACTAGCGGGGGACTGGGGGCCAACGTCCTGACTTTC
TRBJ1-2,NA,TRBV5-6,TRBD1,CASSVGTANYGYTF,TGTGCCAGCAGCGTCGGGACAGCTAACTATGGCTACACCTTC
TRBJ2-1,NA,TRBV25-1,TRBD2,CASSDLWRGYNNEQFF,TGTGCCAGCAGTGACCTATGGCGGGGGTATAACAATGAGCAGTTCTTC
TRBJ2-7,NA,TRBV7-9,TRBD1,CASSPSGQGYEQYF,TGTGCCAGCAGCCCCAGTGGACAGGGCTACGAGCAGTACTTC
TRBJ2-2,NA,TRBV18,TRBD1,CASSPPEGGASTGELFF,TGTGCCAGCTCACCACCGGAAGGGGGCGCATCCACCGGGGAGCTGTTTTTT
TRBJ2-5,NA,TRBV5-6,TRBD1,CASSLDLGLRGQETQYF,TGTGCCAGCAGCTTGGATCTGGGCCTAAGGGGGCAGGAGACCCAGTACTTC
TRBJ2-7,NA,TRBV6-2/TRBV6-3,NA,CASSLRGGEQYF,TGTGCCAGCAGTCTAAGGGGAGGCGAGCAGTACTTC
TRBJ2-1,few,TRBV2,TRBD1,CASSLDRGQTYNEQFF,TGTGCCAGCAGTCTAGACAGGGGTCAAACCTACAATGAGCAGTTCTTC
TRBJ2-6,once,TRBV2,NA,CASSLGANVLTF,TGTGCCAGCAGTCTTGGGGCCAACGTCCTGACTTTC
TRBJ2-7,NA,TRBV19,NA,CASRTGISSYEQYF,TGTGCCAGTCGAACAGGGATTAGCTCCTACGAGCAGTACTTC
TRBJ2-6,NA,TRBV28,TRBD1,CASRTGGSSGANVLTF,TGTGCCAGCAGGACAGGGGGAAGCTCTGGGGCCAACGTCCTGACTTTC
TRBJ2-5,NA,TRBV5-1,TRBD2,CASSSSGLAGGPETQYF,TGCGCCAGCAGCTCCTCGGGGCTAGCGGGGGGGCCGGAGACCCAGTACTTC
TRBJ2-1,NA,TRBV3-1/TRBV3-2,TRBD1,CASSLGTDYNEQFF,TGTGCCAGCAGCCTCGGGACAGACTACAATGAGCAGTTCTTC
TRBJ2-1,NA,TRBV10-3,TRBD2,CATSRLAGISNEQFF,TGTGCCACATCTAGACTAGCGGGGATATCAAATGAGCAGTTCTTC
TRBJ2-5,NA,TRBV5-1,TRBD2,CASRTSGGAQETQYF,TGCGCCAGCAGAACTAGCGGGGGGGCCCAAGAGACCCAGTACTTC
TRBJ2-1,NA,TRBV11-2,TRBD1,CASSSRTGEYEQFF,TGTGCCAGCAGCTCCCGGACAGGGGAGTATGAGCAGTTCTTC
TRBJ2-3,NA,TRBV7-7,NA,CASSIGASTDTQYF,TGTGCTAGCAGTATCGGTGCTAGCACAGATACGCAGTATTTT
TRBJ1-2,NA,TRBV15,NA,CATSPPAGWGYTF,TGTGCCACCAGCCCCCCGGCAGGGTGGGGCTACACCTTC
TRBJ2-2,NA,TRBV5-1,NA,CASSPGTLITGELFF,TGCGCCAGCAGCCCAGGGACTTTGATTACCGGGGAGCTGTTTTTT
TRBJ2-7,NA,TRBV9,TRBD1,CASSSGQGAYEQYF,TGTGCCAGCAGCTCCGGACAGGGGGCCTACGAGCAGTACTTC
TRBJ1-1,NA,TRBV7-9,NA,CASSYRGQMNTEAFF,TGTGCCAGCAGTTATCGCGGGCAGATGAACACTGAAGCTTTCTTT
TRBJ2-5,few,TRBV25-1,NA,CASSEPGPSTQYF,TGTGCCAGCAGTGAGCCAGGTCCCTCGACCCAGTACTTC
TRBJ2-7,once,TRBV12-3/TRBV12-4,NA,CASGGRRGGEQYF,TGTGCCAGCGGGGGAAGGAGGGGCGGCGAGCAGTACTTC
TRBJ1-5,few,TRBV6-6,TRBD1,CASIPRGTGSNQPQHF,TGTGCCAGCATCCCCCGAGGGACAGGGTCTAATCAGCCCCAGCATTTT
TRBJ1-6,NA,TRBV5-1,NA,CASKNGRPGSYNSPLHF,TGCGCCAGCAAAAACGGGAGGCCTGGCTCCTATAATTCACCCCTCCACTTT
TRBJ1-1,NA,TRBV9,NA,CASSGSLVNTEAFF,TGTGCCAGCAGCGGTAGTTTAGTGAACACTGAAGCTTTCTTT
TRBJ2-5,few,TRBV28,NA,CASSLGRGAQQETQYF,TGTGCCAGCAGTTTAGGTCGCGGGGCGCAACAAGAGACCCAGTACTTC
TRBJ1-5,NA,TRBV2,NA,CASSEARGYGNQPQHF,TGTGCCAGCAGTGAAGCTCGGGGGTACGGCAATCAGCCCCAGCATTTT
TRBJ2-7,NA,TRBV2,TRBD1,CASSPRTGWGYEQYF,TGTGCCAGCAGTCCCCGGACAGGGTGGGGATACGAGCAGTACTTC
TRBJ1-5,few,TRBV19,TRBD1,CASSIYGQGNQPQHF,TGTGCCAGTAGTATCTATGGACAGGGGAATCAGCCCCAGCATTTT
TRBJ2-5,NA,TRBV5-1,NA,CASSLYSRETQYF,TGCGCCAGCAGCTTGTATAGTCGGGAGACCCAGTACTTC